These T cell receptor beta chains were read from a single sample in a study of blood T cell repertoires in COVID-19. TCRdb's table, derived via immunoSEQ multiplex PCR, lists solely in-frame clones and lacks some. This table has around 45,000 clones, nearly 70% appearing once. The material sequenced was peripheral blood. The receptors originated from a man aged 80 or over with acute or convalescent COVID-19. Both conserved end residues are trimmed from each CDR3.

TRBV7-9 ASSPRTDQNTEAF
TRBV19 ASSTHQGPQH
TRBV11-1 ASSPRGNSREQY
TRBV29-1 SVEGLREAYSDEQF
TRBV18 ASSQDRGSPEQY
TRBV7-3 ASSLSPQTEAF
TRBV19 ASYRTGGTEAF
TRBV3-1/TRBV3-2 ASSQRAFGYT
TRBV4-2 ASSQEGTAHNSPLH
TRBV4-1 ASSQDGGHDTEAF
TRBV11-3 ASSLGKAGGTDTQY
TRBV3-1/TRBV3-2 ASSQAGLAGNTGELF
TRBV6-4 ASSDLGLEQF
TRBV5-6 ATLRIQGGTDTQY
TRBV7-3 ASSLVQGSYNEQF
TRBV3-1/TRBV3-2 ASSLGQGDTIY
TRBV6-5 ASSPGNMNTEAF
TRBV7-8 ASSLVGLAGGNEQF
TRBV27 ASSLLGRGAGYT
TRBV29-1 SVDRTNTGELF
TRBV30 AWSVGGVGGYT
TRBV2 ASSAGPGTDTDTQY
TRBV4-1 ASSKLQGEYEQY
TRBV20-1 SARDPGQTT
TRBV20-1 SASSASGGAVGTDTQY
TRBV9 ASSLPGTGRSDGYT
TRBV7-2 ASSFGLAVEQY
TRBV5-1 ASTFPLAGGLGETQY
TRBV12-3/TRBV12-4 ASSSSGSNTQY
TRBV3-1/TRBV3-2 ASSPVGRGSDTQY
TRBV2 ASSEGLNYGYT
TRBV5-1 ASSREPGSGNTIY
TRBV11-2 ASSLASLDIQY
TRBV5-4 ASSPRRGFSEAF
TRBV4-2 ASAAGNTDYEQY
TRBV10-3 AISDYERTGGMNTEAF
TRBV11-3 ASSPQMQETQY
TRBV19 ASSNAVAGGQETQY
TRBV28 ASSPGQGGEKLF
TRBV10-1 ASSPILGSNEQF
TRBV6-2/TRBV6-3 ASSYKWRGSTDTQY
TRBV2 ASTIRGDTEAF
TRBV5-4 ASSGRRQGEYYEQY
TRBV7-2 ASSLGARSTDTQY
TRBV6-5 ASRLNIAGELF
TRBV7-7 ASSLGGRAADTQY
TRBV6-5 ASILTTGNTEAF
TRBV19 ASSIDRRIDSPLH
TRBV3-1/TRBV3-2 ASSQGPLSGNTIY
TRBV5-6 ASSLARDGKYT
TRBV3-1/TRBV3-2 ASSRSEDNYEQY
TRBV6-2/TRBV6-3 ASSYWPGGNTEAF
TRBV6-2/TRBV6-3 ASSYSGRLTNYGYT
TRBV7-9 ASSQLREYGYT
TRBV12-3/TRBV12-4 ASSSRVRAQH
TRBV7-3 ASSLTGRGSRIDTEAF
TRBV5-1 ASSLGGENYNEQF